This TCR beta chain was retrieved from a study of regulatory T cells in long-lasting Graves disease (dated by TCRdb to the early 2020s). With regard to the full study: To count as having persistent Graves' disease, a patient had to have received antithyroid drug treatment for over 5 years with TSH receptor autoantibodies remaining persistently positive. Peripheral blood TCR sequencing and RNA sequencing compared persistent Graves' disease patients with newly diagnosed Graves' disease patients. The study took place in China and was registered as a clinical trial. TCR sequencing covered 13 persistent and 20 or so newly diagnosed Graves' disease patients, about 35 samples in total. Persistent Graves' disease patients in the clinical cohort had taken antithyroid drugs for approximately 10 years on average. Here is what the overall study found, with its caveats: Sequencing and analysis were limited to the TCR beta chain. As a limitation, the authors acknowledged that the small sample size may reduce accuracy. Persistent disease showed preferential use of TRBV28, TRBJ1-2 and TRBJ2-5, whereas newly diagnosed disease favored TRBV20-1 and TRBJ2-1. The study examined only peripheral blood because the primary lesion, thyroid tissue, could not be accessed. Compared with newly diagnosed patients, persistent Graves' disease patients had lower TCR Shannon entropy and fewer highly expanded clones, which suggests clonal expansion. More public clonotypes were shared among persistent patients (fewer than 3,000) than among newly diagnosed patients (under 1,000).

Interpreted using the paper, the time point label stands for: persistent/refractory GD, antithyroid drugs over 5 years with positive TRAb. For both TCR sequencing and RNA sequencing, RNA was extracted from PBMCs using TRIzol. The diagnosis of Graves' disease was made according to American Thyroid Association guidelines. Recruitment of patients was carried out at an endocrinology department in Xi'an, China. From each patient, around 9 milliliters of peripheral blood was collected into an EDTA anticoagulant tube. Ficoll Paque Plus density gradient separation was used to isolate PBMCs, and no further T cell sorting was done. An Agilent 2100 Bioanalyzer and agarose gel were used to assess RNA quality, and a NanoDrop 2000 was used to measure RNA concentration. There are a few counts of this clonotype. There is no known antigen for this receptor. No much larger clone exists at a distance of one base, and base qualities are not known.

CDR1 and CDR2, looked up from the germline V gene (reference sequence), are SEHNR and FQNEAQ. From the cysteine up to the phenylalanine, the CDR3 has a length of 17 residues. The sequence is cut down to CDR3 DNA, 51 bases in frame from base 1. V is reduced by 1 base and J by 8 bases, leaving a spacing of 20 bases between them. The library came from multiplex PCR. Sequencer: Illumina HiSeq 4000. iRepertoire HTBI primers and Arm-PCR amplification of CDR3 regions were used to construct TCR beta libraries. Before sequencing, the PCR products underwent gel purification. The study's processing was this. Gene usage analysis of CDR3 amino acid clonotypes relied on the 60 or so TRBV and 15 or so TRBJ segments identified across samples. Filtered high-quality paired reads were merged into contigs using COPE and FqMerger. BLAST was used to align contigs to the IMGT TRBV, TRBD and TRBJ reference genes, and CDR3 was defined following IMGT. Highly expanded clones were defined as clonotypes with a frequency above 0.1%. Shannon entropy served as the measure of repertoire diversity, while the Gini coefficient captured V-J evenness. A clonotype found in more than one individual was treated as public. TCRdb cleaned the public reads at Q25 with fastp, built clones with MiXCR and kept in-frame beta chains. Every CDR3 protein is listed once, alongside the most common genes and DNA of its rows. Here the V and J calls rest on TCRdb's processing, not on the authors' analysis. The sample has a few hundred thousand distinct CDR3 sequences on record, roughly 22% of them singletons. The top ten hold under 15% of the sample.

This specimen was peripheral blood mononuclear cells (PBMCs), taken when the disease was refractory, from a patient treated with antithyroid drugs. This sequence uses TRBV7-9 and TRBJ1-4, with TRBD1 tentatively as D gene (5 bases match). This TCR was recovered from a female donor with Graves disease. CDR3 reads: CASSLVGWGRESEKLFF. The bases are TGTGCCAGCAGCTTAGTGGGTTGGGGACGCGAGTCGGAAAAACTGTTTTTT.